What follows are 17 T cell receptor beta chains derived from one specimen sequenced in a study of blood T cells in healthy people across ages. A second about 7 to 11 cycle PCR used barcoded and J-beta primers. TCRdb re-called the 5' RACE reads through MiXCR, storing one row per CDR3 protein. The table records 1.5 million to 2 million distinct CDR3 sequences, roughly two fifths of them present only once. The sample comprised blood. These receptors originate from a human donor in good health.

A remark on this clonotype: Germline and junction disagree at one end, which may indicate a read error. The chain recombines TRBV12-3 or TRBV12-4 with TRBJ1-1; tentatively, D is TRBD1 (6 bases). This CDR3 has 12 residues. The CDR3 region is CTSSYSGGLAFF. For the CDR3, the DNA is TGTACCAGCAGCTATTCGGGGGGGCTTGCTTTCTTT.

This clonotype has a handful of counts. V usage is TRBV9 and J usage is TRBJ2-7; tentatively, D is TRBD2 (5 bases). This CDR3 has 13 amino acids. The V gene lost 4 bases and the J gene lost 3 bases, with 11 bases spanning the gap. In germline, CDR1 is SGDLS, CDR2 YYNGEE. The CDR3 DNA is TGTGCCAGCAGCTTCGGGGAACACTACGAGCAGTACTTC. Amino acid sequence: CASSFGEHYEQYF. The full variable domain, completed using reference TRBV9 and TRBJ2-7, is DSGVTQTPKHLITATGQRVTLRCSPRSGDLSVYWYQQSLDQGLQFLIQYYNGEERAKGNILERFSAQQFPDLHSELNLSSLELGDSALYFCASSFGEHYEQYFGPGTRLTVT.

Regarding this clonotype: One junction end does not reproduce the germline sequence, and a read error may be involved. The chain joins TRBV7-9 to TRBJ2-7; the D gene is possibly TRBD1 (6 bases). CDR1 and CDR2 (germline): SEHNR, FQNEAQ (reference sequence). This CDR3 is 13 amino acids long. The DNA for the CDR3 is TGTGTCAGCAGCCCCAGGGACACCTACGAGCAGTACTTC. Translation gives CVSSPRDTYEQYF.

The chain carries TRBV20-1 and TRBJ2-7; 7 bases line up with TRBD2. The V segment lost 3 bases and the J segment 5 bases; nucleotides outside the gene matches: 7. The V gene's germline CDR1 is DFQATT and CDR2 SNEGSKA (reference sequence). This CDR3 comprises 13 residues. In DNA, the CDR3 is TGCAGTGCTAGTGAGCGGGGTCTGAACGAGCAGTACTTC. This gives the protein CSASERGLNEQYF.

Here the CDR3 reads CASSEALPGSDYGYTF. Here the CDR3 DNA reads TGTGCCAGCAGTGAAGCGCTTCCGGGGTCAGATTATGGCTACACCTTC. The rearrangement joins TRBV2 to TRBJ1-2, with D unresolved. The CDR3 sequence is 16 residues long. Looked up from germline, CDR1 is SNHLY and CDR2 is FYNNEI. The ends were cut back, 0 bases at V and 5 bases at J, with 16 bases in the middle.

The CDR3 reads CASSPTNSAEQYF. The CDR3 coding sequence is TGTGCCAGCAGCCCTACCAATAGTGCCGAGCAGTACTTC. The chain uses TRBV3-1 and TRBJ2-7; no reliable D call. This CDR3 is built from 13 residues. CDR1 is LGHDT and CDR2 is YNNKEL in the germline V gene (reference sequence). Deletions cut 4 bases from V and 6 bases from J, with 13 bases between.

This chain joins TRBV7-8 and TRBJ2-3, with 7 nucleotides matching TRBD1. Trimming at V came to 5 bases and at J to 5 bases, leaving 13 bases not matched to a gene. The CDR3 is 16 amino acids. The V gene's germline CDR1 is SGHVS and CDR2 FQNEAQ. The CDR3 DNA follows: TGTGCCAGCAGCCCGAGGACAGGTTTAAACGGAGATACGCAGTATTTT. As protein: CASSPRTGLNGDTQYF.

The chain couples TRBV20-1 to TRBJ2-1; D may be TRBD1 or TRBD2 (5 bases each). This CDR3 has 16 amino acids. Per germline, CDR1 DFQATT and CDR2 SNEGSKA (reference sequence). V lost 6 bases and J 1 base, leaving 19 bases between the germline ends. CDR3 sequence: CSAEGPGGGSYNEQFF. In nucleotides, the CDR3 is TGCAGTGCGGAAGGACCGGGTGGGGGTTCCTACAATGAGCAGTTCTTC.

This clonotype turned up a few times. The chain links TRBV6-2 or TRBV6-3 to TRBJ2-3; D may be TRBD1 (5 bases). From germline, CDR1 is MNHEY and CDR2 SVGEGT. Deletions cut 3 bases from V and 0 bases from J, with 10 bases between. CDR3 length: 15 residues. CDR3 sequence (DNA): TGTGCCAGCAGTTATGTAGACAGCAGCACAGATACGCAGTATTTT. Translating it yields CASSYVDSSTDTQYF.

The V and J genes are TRBV7-2 and TRBJ2-1; 7 nucleotides align to TRBD1. With 0 bases clipped from V and 2 bases from J, the junction kept 7 bases outside the gene matches. The CDR3 runs to 17 residues. CDR1 and CDR2 from the germline V gene are SGHTA and FQGNSA. CDR3 sequence (DNA): TGTGCCAGCAGCTTAGCGAATTCCAGGGGGACCTACAATGAGCAGTTCTTC. Its translation: CASSLANSRGTYNEQFF.

The V and J genes are TRBV20-1 and TRBJ1-1; no clear D gene. The germline V and J ends were trimmed by 3 bases and 11 bases, with 13 bases remaining between them. Germline-derived CDR1 and CDR2 are DFQATT and SNEGSKA (reference sequence). The CDR3 spans 11 residues. CDR3 DNA: TGCAGTGCTAGCCCTGATTTTGAGGCTTTCTTT. Amino acids: CSASPDFEAFF.

A single count supports this clonotype. This chain uses TRBV4-2 with TRBJ2-3; 14 nucleotides agree with TRBD2. Unmatched junction bases numbered 7, after V lost 4 bases and J lost 4 bases. The CDR3 extends over 17 amino acids. In germline, CDR1 is LGHNA, CDR2 YNFKEQ. CDR3 nucleotide sequence: TGTGCCAGCAGCCCGCGGACTAGCGGGGGGCTGGCAGATACGCAGTATTTT. This encodes CASSPRTSGGLADTQYF.

Points on this clonotype: The junction does not match germline at one end; this may be a read error. The chain employs TRBV20-1 and TRBJ2-5; TRBD2 agrees at 7 bases. The V gene's germline CDR1 is DFQATT and CDR2 SNEGSKA (reference sequence). CDR3 length: 13 amino acids. CDR3 bases: TGCAGTGCAAAGCGGGGCACCCAAGAGACCCGGTACTTC. It is translated as CSAKRGTQETRYF.

V is TRBV6-1 and J is TRBJ2-1; a weak D match, TRBD1 (6 bases). The V gene's germline CDR1 is MNHNS and CDR2 SASEGT. CDR3 length equals 13 residues. Trimming took off 6 bases at V and 5 bases at J, with 11 bases between the two ends. CDR3 bases: TGTGCCAGCAGCGGGACATCCAACAATGAGCAGTTCTTC. This translates into CASSGTSNNEQFF.

This clonotype was recorded a few times. The chain links TRBV12-3 or TRBV12-4 to TRBJ1-2, with 9 bases aligning to TRBD1. CDR3 length: 15 amino acids. Trimming took 2 bases from V and 2 from J; bases not matched to a gene: 3. CDR3 sequence reads: CASSLNGQGNYGYTF. The DNA of the CDR3 is TGTGCCAGCAGTTTAAATGGACAGGGGAACTATGGCTACACCTTC.

The chain recombines TRBV3-1 with TRBJ2-3, with 7 positions matching TRBD1. Germline CDR1 reads LGHDT; CDR2 reads YNNKEL (reference sequence). Germline trimming cut 5 bases from V and 3 bases from J; bases unmatched to any gene: 8. The CDR3 loop spans 15 amino acids. As DNA, the CDR3 is TGTGCCAGCAGCTCCCCGGGACAGACTACAGATACGCAGTATTTT. Encoded protein: CASSSPGQTTDTQYF.

The chain has TRBV7-8 and TRBJ2-1; 12 bases agree with TRBD2. After removal of 4 bases from V and 7 bases from J, the junction contained 11 bases not matched to a gene. The V gene's germline CDR1 is SGHVS and CDR2 FQNEAQ. The CDR3 covers 17 residues. CDR3 DNA sequence: TGTGCCAGCAGCTCGGGACTAGCGGGCTTCGGTCGGAATGAGCAGTTCTTC. Its translation is CASSSGLAGFGRNEQFF. Full variable domain (rest looked up from reference TRBV7-8 and TRBJ2-1): GAGVSQSPRYKVAKRGQDVALRCDPISGHVSLFWYQQALGQGPEFLTYFQNEAQLDKSGLPSDRFFAERPEGSVSTLKIQRTQQEDSAVYLCASSSGLAGFGRNEQFFGPGTRLTVL.